These 14 T cell receptor beta chains came from one sample sequenced in a study of T cells in Graves' hyperthyroidism and ophthalmopathy. Amplification targeted TCR beta CDR3 regions from RNA transcripts. HTBI primers were the set used in a first-round RT-PCR of the TCR CDR3. TCRdb passed the multiplex PCR reads through MiXCR, listing each CDR3 protein once. Of over 400,000 distinct CDR3 sequences in the sample, roughly 14% are singletons; the top ten hold roughly 13%. Specimen: blood. The receptors were gathered from a man between 18 and 35 years old with Graves' ophthalmopathy.

V is TRBV29-1 and J is TRBJ1-2, with 9 nucleotides matching TRBD1. With V trimmed by 8 bases and J by 6 bases, 4 bases remained unmatched. The CDR3 spans 11 residues. From germline, CDR1 is SQVTM and CDR2 ANQGSEA. The DNA of the CDR3 is TGCAGCTCACGGACAGGGGATGGCTACACCTTC. It encodes CSSRTGDGYTF.

On this clonotype: The junction does not match germline at one end; this may be a read error. The rearrangement joins TRBV3-1 to TRBJ2-3; 12 bases are shared with TRBD2. The CDR3 is 16 residues long. From germline, CDR1 is LGHDT and CDR2 YNNKEL (reference sequence). Written as DNA, the CDR3 is TGTGCCAGCAGCCAACAACTAGCGGGGGGACGGGATAAGCAGTATTTT. Its translation: CASSQQLAGGRDKQYF.

This clonotype came up many times. The CDR3 is CASRRQGAGEQYF. Here the CDR3 DNA reads TGCGCCAGCAGGAGACAGGGGGCAGGCGAGCAGTACTTC. V and J are TRBV4-1 and TRBJ2-7, with TRBD1 identical over 10 bases. Germline-derived CDR1 and CDR2 are MGHRA and YSYEKL. After removal of 6 bases from V and 6 bases from J, the junction contained 5 bases not matched to a gene. The CDR3 length is 13 residues.

This clonotype was observed a handful of times. The chain employs TRBV19 and TRBJ2-7, with 11 nucleotides matching TRBD2. V shed 6 bases and J 4 bases; nucleotides not matched to a gene: 8. Germline values: CDR1 LNHDA, CDR2 SQIVND (reference sequence). This CDR3 region has 15 residues. The CDR3 loop is CASRGTSGGLYEQYF. CDR3 bases: TGTGCCAGTAGGGGGACTAGCGGTGGTCTATACGAGCAGTACTTC.

The gene calls are TRBV6-1 and TRBJ1-1; tentative D call: TRBD1 (5 bases). Trimming took 6 bases from V and 1 from J, leaving 15 bases between them. This CDR3 has 15 amino acids. Germline V gives CDR1 MNHNS, CDR2 SASEGT. CDR3 in amino acids: CASSPQGLQNTEAFF. CDR3 bases: TGTGCCAGCAGCCCGCAGGGACTCCAGAACACTGAAGCTTTCTTT.

Many counts were recorded for this clonotype. V is TRBV5-6 and J is TRBJ2-3; TRBD2 matches 10 bases. The germline gives CDR1 SGHDT, CDR2 YYEEEE. V shed 3 bases, J shed 3 bases, and the junction held 7 bases outside the gene matches. CDR3 length equals 16 residues. CDR3: CASSWGTSALTDTQYF. The CDR3 DNA follows: TGTGCCAGCAGCTGGGGGACTAGCGCCCTAACAGATACGCAGTATTTT.

This clonotype was recorded many times. The genes are TRBV18 and TRBJ1-5; D gene uncertain. There are 15 residues in the CDR3. With 5 bases removed from V and 5 bases from J, the gap between germline ends came to 16 bases. Germline CDR1 is KGHSH and CDR2 is LQKENI. CDR3 region: CASSSEAARDQPQHF. In DNA, the CDR3 is TGTGCCAGCTCATCAGAGGCTGCTCGAGATCAGCCCCAGCATTTT.

In its sample, this clonotype was seen many times. The J gene is TRBJ2-7, the V gene TRBV11-2; TRBD2 is a possible D gene (5 bases). CDR3 length: 12 amino acids. V shed 0 bases and J shed 7 bases, with 7 bases lying between them. CDR1 is SGHAT and CDR2 is FQNNGV in the germline V gene. As DNA, the CDR3 is TGTGCCAGCAGCTTAGATCGGGGAGAGCAGTACTTC. This gives the protein CASSLDRGEQYF.

To note about this clonotype: A read error is possible here, since a much larger clone lies one base away. The chain is built from TRBV5-1 and TRBJ2-2; 8 nucleotides align to TRBD1. Germline V gene data show CDR1 as SGHRS and CDR2 as YFSETQ. The CDR3 spans 15 residues. The CDR3 spells CDSSSGTGNTGELFF. The CDR3 nucleotides read TGCGACAGCAGCTCCGGGACAGGAAACACCGGGGAGCTGTTTTTT.

This clonotype was seen a few times. V and J are TRBV20-1 and TRBJ2-1, with 12 bases identical to TRBD2. Germline loops: CDR1 DFQATT, CDR2 SNEGSKA (reference sequence). This CDR3 is 15 amino acids long. Trimming at V came to 6 bases and at J to 7 bases, leaving 10 bases not matched to a gene. The CDR3: CSARPLAGGLNEQFF. The CDR3 coding sequence is TGCAGTGCCCGCCCACTAGCGGGGGGCCTTAATGAGCAGTTCTTC.

As regards this clonotype: This clone may be a read error of a much larger clone one base away. The conserved final phenylalanine or tryptophan is absent from the CDR3, which likely points to a read error. The CDR3 loop is CASRRENTEAFL. DNA of the CDR3: TGTGCCAGCCGCAGGGAGAACACTGAAGCTTTCCTT. This chain joins TRBV28 and TRBJ1-1, with D possibly TRBD1 on 5 matching bases. Per germline, CDR1 MDHEN and CDR2 SYDVKM. This CDR3 region has 12 residues. Trimming cost V 8 bases and J 1 base, with 8 bases left between them.

This chain joins TRBV10-1 and TRBJ2-1; D is possibly TRBD1 or TRBD2 (5 bases each). CDR3 size: 13 residues. Germline V gene sequence: CDR1 WNHNN, CDR2 SYGVQD (reference sequence). Trimming took off 8 bases at V and 4 bases at J, with 12 bases between the two ends. The CDR3 DNA is TGCGCCAGCGGAGGACAAGTGTACAATGAGCAGTTCTTC. Protein product: CASGGQVYNEQFF.

V gene TRBV11-1 combines with J gene TRBJ2-7; possibly TRBD1 for D (6 bases). The CDR3 contains 14 residues. With 2 bases removed from V and 3 bases from J, the gap between germline ends came to 11 bases. The germline V gene has CDR1 SGHAT and CDR2 FQDESV (reference sequence). CDR3 bases: TGTGCCAGCAGCTTACTGGACAGCGGCTACGAGCAGTACTTC. It codes for CASSLLDSGYEQYF.

At least ten counts were recorded for this clonotype. This rearrangement joins TRBV20-1 to TRBJ2-1; D gene ambiguous. The CDR3 has 15 amino acids. Germline CDR1 reads DFQATT; CDR2 reads SNEGSKA (reference sequence). The V and J ends lost 1 base and 5 bases respectively, with 15 bases between them. CDR3 bases: TGCAGTGCTAGAGGAGTACTGGACGTAAACAATGAGCAGTTCTTC. It specifies CSARGVLDVNNEQFF.